This paragraph reports one TCR beta chain. What it binds is unknown. The sample belongs to a study of T cell responses to AZD1222 COVID-19 vaccine. Findings and limits, study-wide: Without day 14 samples, only post-peak T cell repertoires were studied. Dominant CD4 TCR responses targeted spike regions 160-218 and 743-854.

Libraries were prepared by immunoSEQ multiplex PCR; TCRdb keeps only in-frame clonotypes and omits some of them. The sample holds 200,000 to 250,000 clones, 94% seen once. CDR3 size: 14 residues. Germline CDR1 reads MNHEY; CDR2 reads SMNVEV (reference sequence). V dropped 0 bases and J dropped 9 bases, with 13 bases sitting between them. The sequences come from peripheral blood, collected 28 days after the second dose of the MenACWY control vaccine. The sequence came from an adult who received the MenACWY meningococcal vaccine as a control. The chain carries TRBV27 and TRBJ2-3, with TRBD2 as a possible D gene (6 bases). CDR3 residues: CASSLSGRGRTQYF. As DNA, the CDR3 is TGTGCCAGCAGTTTATCAGGGCGGGGACGAACGCAGTATTTT.